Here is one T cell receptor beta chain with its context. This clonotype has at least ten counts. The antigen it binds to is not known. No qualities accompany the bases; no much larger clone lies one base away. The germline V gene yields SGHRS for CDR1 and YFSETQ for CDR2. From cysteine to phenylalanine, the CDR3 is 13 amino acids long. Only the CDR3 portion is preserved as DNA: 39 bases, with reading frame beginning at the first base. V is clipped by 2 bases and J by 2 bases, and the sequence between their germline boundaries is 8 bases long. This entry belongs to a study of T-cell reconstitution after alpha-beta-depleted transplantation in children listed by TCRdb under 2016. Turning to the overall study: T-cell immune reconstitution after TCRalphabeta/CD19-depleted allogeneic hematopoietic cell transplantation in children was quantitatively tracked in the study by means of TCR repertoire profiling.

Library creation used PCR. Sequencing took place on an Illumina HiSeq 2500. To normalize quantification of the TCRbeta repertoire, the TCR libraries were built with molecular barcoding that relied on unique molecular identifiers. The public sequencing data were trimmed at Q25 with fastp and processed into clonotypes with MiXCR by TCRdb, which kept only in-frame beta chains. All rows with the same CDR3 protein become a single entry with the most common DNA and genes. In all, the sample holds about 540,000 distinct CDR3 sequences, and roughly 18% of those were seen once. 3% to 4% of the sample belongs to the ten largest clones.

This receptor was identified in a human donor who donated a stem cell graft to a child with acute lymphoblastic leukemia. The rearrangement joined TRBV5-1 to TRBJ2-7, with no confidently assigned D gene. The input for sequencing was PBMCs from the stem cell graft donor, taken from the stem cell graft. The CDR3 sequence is CASSFGDTYEQYF. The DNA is TGCGCCAGCAGCTTTGGGGATACCTACGAGCAGTACTTC.